This paragraph reports one T cell receptor beta chain. This CDR3 contains 14 residues. Germline CDR1 is DFQATT and CDR2 is SNEGSKA (reference sequence). Enrolled ophthalmopathy patients presented with a Clinical Activity Score of at least 3, a NOSPECS grade of at least 4, and disease duration under 3 months. Using RNA transcripts as the source, TCR beta CDR3 regions were amplified. HTBI primers were used for first-round RT-PCR of the TCR CDR3. TCRdb fed the multiplex PCR reads into MiXCR, producing one record per CDR3 protein. Among about 52,000 distinct CDR3 sequences listed, approximately 52% were seen once. The data were taken from a study of T cells in Graves' hyperthyroidism and ophthalmopathy.

Sequencing was carried out using blood. The source is a woman in her forties or fifties with Graves' ophthalmopathy. This chain joins TRBV20-1 and TRBJ1-4; 7 bases align to TRBD1. The CDR3 sequence: CGTIGTATNEKLFF. DNA for the CDR3: TGCGGTACGATAGGGACAGCAACTAATGAAAAACTGTTTTTT.